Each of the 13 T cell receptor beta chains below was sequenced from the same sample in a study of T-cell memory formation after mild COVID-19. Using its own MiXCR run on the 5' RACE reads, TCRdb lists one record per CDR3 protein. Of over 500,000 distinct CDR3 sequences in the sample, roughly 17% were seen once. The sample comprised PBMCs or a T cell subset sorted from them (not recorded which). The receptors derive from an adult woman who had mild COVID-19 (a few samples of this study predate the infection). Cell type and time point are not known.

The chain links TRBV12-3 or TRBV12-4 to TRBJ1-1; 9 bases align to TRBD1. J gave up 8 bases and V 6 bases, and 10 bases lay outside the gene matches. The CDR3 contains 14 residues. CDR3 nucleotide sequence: TGTGCCAGCAGCTACAGGGGGCAGTCGATAGAAGCTTTCTTT. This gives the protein CASSYRGQSIEAFF.

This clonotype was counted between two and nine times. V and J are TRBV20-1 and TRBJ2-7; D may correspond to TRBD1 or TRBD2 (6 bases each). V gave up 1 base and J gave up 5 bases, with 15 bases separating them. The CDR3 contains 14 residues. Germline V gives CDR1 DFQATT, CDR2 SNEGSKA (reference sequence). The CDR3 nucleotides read TGCAGTGCTAGAGGGGGCCGGGGGCTAAACGAGCAGTACTTC. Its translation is CSARGGRGLNEQYF.

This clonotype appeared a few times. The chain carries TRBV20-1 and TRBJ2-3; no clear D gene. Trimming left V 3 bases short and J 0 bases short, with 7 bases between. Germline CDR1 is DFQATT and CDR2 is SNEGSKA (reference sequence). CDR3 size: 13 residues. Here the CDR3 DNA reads TGCAGTGCTAGTAAGCCTAGCACAGATACGCAGTATTTT. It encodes CSASKPSTDTQYF.

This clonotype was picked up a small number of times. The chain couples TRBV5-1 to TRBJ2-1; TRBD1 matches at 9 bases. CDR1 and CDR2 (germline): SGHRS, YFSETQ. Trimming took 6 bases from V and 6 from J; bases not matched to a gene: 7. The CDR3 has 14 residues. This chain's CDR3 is CASNAGTGPNEQFF. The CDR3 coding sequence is TGCGCCAGCAACGCCGGGACAGGGCCCAATGAGCAGTTCTTC.

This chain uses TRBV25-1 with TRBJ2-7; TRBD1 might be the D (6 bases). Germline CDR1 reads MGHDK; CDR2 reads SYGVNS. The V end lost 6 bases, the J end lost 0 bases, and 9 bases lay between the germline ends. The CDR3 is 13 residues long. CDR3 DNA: TGTGCCAGCAGGGGGGCCGGCTCCTACGAGCAGTACTTC. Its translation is CASRGAGSYEQYF.

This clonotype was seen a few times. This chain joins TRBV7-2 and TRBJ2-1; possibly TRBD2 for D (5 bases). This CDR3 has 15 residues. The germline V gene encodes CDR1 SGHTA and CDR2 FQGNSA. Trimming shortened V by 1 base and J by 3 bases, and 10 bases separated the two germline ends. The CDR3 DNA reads TGTGCCAGCAGCTTAGTTTTCGGGAACTACAATGAGCAGTTCTTC. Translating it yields CASSLVFGNYNEQFF.

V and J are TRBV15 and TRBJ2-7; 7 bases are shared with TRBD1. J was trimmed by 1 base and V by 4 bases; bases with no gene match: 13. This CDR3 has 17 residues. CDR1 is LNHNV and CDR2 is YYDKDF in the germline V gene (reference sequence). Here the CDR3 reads CATSKFPRTGPSYEQYF. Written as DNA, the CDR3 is TGTGCCACCAGCAAATTCCCGAGGACAGGCCCTTCCTACGAGCAGTACTTC. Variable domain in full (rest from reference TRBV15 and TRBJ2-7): DAMVIQNPRYQVTQFGKPVTLSCSQTLNHNVMYWYQQKSSQAPKLLFHYYDKDFNNEADTPDNFQSRRPNTSFCFLDIRSPGLGDTAMYLCATSKFPRTGPSYEQYFGPGTRLTVT.

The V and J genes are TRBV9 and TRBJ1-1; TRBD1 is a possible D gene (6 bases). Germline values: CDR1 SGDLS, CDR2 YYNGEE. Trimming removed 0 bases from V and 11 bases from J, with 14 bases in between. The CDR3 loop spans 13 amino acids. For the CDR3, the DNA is TGTGCCAGCAGCGTAGGAGGGGGAAGTCTGGCTTTCTTT. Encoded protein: CASSVGGGSLAFF.

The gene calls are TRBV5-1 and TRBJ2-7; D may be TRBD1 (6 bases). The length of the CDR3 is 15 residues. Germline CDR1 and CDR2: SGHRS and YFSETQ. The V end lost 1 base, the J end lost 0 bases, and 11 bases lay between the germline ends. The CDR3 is CASSLSQGSSYEQYF. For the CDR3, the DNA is TGCGCCAGCAGCTTGAGTCAGGGGAGCTCCTACGAGCAGTACTTC.

The CDR3 loop is CASSPGHLGTDTQYF. The CDR3 DNA is TGTGCCAGCTCACCAGGGCACTTGGGTACAGATACGCAGTATTTT. The chain recombines TRBV18 with TRBJ2-3; D is unresolved. Germline loops: CDR1 KGHSH, CDR2 LQKENI. The CDR3 loop spans 15 amino acids. V lost 2 bases to trimming and J lost 3 bases, with 12 bases between them.

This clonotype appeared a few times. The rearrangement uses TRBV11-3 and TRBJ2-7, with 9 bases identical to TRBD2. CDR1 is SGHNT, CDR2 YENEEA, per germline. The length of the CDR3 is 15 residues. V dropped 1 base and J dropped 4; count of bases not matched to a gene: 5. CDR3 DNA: TGTGCCAGCAGCTTAGTCGGCGGGAGGGGATACGAGCAGTACTTC. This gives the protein CASSLVGGRGYEQYF. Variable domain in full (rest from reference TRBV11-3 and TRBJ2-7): EAGVVQSPRYKIIEKKQPVAFWCNPISGHNTLYWYLQNLGQGPELLIRYENEEAVDDSQLPKDRFSAERLKGVDSTLKIQPAELGDSAVYLCASSLVGGRGYEQYFGPGTRLTVT.

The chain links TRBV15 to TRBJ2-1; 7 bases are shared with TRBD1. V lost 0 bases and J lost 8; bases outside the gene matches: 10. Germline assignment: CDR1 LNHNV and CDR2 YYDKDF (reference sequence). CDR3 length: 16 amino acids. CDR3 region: CATSRDHQGVWDEQFF. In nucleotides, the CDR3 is TGTGCCACCAGCAGAGATCACCAGGGGGTCTGGGATGAGCAGTTCTTC.

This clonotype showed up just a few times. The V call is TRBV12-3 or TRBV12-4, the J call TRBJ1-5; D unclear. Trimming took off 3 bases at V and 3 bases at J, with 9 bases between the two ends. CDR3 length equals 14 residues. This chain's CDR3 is CASSFGIFNQPQHF. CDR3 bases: TGTGCCAGCAGTTTCGGCATATTCAATCAGCCCCAGCATTTT.